These 22 T cell receptor beta chains were sequenced from one sample in a study of blood T cell repertoires in COVID-19. Data came from immunoSEQ multiplex PCR; TCRdb stores just in-frame clones and leaves some out. In the table there are about 39,000 clones, around 85% of which are singletons. The material sequenced was peripheral blood. Source of these receptors: a man in his sixties with acute or convalescent COVID-19.

Here the CDR3 DNA reads TGTGCCAGTAATAAGGACAGGGGATTCTATGGCTACACCTTC. It is translated as CASNKDRGFYGYTF. The chain links TRBV19 to TRBJ1-2; 9 nucleotides align to TRBD1. This CDR3 has 14 amino acids. Trimming at V came to 7 bases and at J to 4 bases, leaving 7 bases not matched to a gene. Germline V CDR1 and CDR2: LNHDA, SQIVND (reference sequence). Using reference TRBV19 and TRBJ1-2 for the parts outside the CDR3, the full variable domain is DGGITQSPKYLFRKEGQNVTLSCEQNLNHDAMYWYRQDPGQGLRLIYYSQIVNDFQKGDIAEGYSVSREKKESFPLTVTSAQKNPTAFYLCASNKDRGFYGYTFGSGTRLTVV.

This clone was detected a few times. V is TRBV24-1 and J is TRBJ2-1; 11 bases map to TRBD2. CDR1 is KGHDR and CDR2 is SFDVKD in the germline V gene. The CDR3 totals 13 residues. J lost 9 bases, V lost 7 bases, and 4 bases had no gene match. The CDR3 sequence is CATRASGGPEQFF. CDR3 nucleotide sequence: TGTGCCACCAGGGCTAGCGGGGGGCCTGAGCAGTTCTTC.

The J gene is TRBJ2-1, the V gene TRBV6-6, with 9 nucleotides matching TRBD1. The CDR3 covers 14 residues. Germline-derived CDR1 and CDR2 are MNHNY and SVGAGI (reference sequence). The CDR3 bases are TGTGGAGGGGCCCGGGACAGGGTGTCCAATGAGCAGTTCTTC. Translated, it gives CGGARDRVSNEQFF.

This chain joins TRBV28 and TRBJ2-7; TRBD1 might be the D (7 bases). The CDR3 is 16 amino acids. The germline V gene encodes CDR1 MDHEN and CDR2 SYDVKM. V was clipped by 5 bases and J by 5 bases, with 22 bases between them. CDR3 sequence: CASSPPLTGTLDEQYF. CDR3 nucleotides: TGTGCCAGCAGTCCCCCGCTGACAGGGACTCTGGACGAGCAGTACTTC.

This chain links TRBV6-2 or TRBV6-3 with TRBJ2-1, with 8 bases lining up with TRBD2. The CDR3 sequence is 15 residues long. V shed 2 bases, J shed 3 bases, and the junction held 3 bases outside the gene matches. The germline gives CDR1 MNHEY, CDR2 SVGEGT. CDR3 residues: CASSYGGGLYNEQFF. For the CDR3, the DNA is TGTGCCAGCAGTTACGGCGGGGGGCTCTACAATGAGCAGTTCTTC.

The chain uses TRBV5-1 and TRBJ1-5; TRBD1 agrees at 7 bases. This CDR3 region has 15 residues. V lost 4 bases to trimming and J lost 4 bases; unmatched junction nucleotides: 8. Germline CDR1 reads SGHRS; CDR2 reads YFSETQ. Written as DNA, the CDR3 is TGCGCCAGCAGCCCCGGACAGGCGCATAATCAGCCCCAGCATTTT. It translates to CASSPGQAHNQPQHF.

The chain employs TRBV2 and TRBJ2-5; 13 positions match TRBD2. The CDR3 length is 15 residues. The J segment lost 4 bases and the V segment lost 3 bases, leaving 2 bases of the junction unmatched. CDR1 is SNHLY, CDR2 FYNNEI, per germline. CDR3 protein: CASSERTSGRETQYF. CDR3 nucleotides: TGTGCCAGCAGTGAGCGGACTAGCGGGAGAGAGACCCAGTACTTC.

The chain is built from TRBV5-1 and TRBJ2-2, with a possible D match to TRBD2 (5 bases). The CDR3 is made up of 14 amino acids. The V end lost 5 bases, the J end lost 5 bases, and 13 bases lay between the germline ends. CDR1 is SGHRS, CDR2 YFSETQ, per germline. CDR3 region: CASRAAGGTGELFF. The CDR3 DNA is TGCGCCAGCAGGGCGGCGGGTGGAACCGGGGAGCTGTTTTTT.

This rearrangement joins TRBV4-1 to TRBJ2-1; D possibly corresponds to TRBD2 (5 bases). The V gene lost 1 base and the J gene lost 9 bases, with 16 bases spanning the gap. The CDR3 is made up of 15 amino acids. Germline CDR1 and CDR2: MGHRA and YSYEKL. CDR3 bases: TGCGCCAGCAGCCAAGCCAAAACTAGATCGGTTGAGCAGTTCTTC. Encoded protein: CASSQAKTRSVEQFF.

The chain combines TRBV2 with TRBJ1-5; 11 nucleotides line up with TRBD1. V was pared by 7 bases and J by 5 bases, with 4 bases of the junction left unmatched. Germline CDR1 and CDR2: SNHLY and FYNNEI. CDR3 length: 14 residues. In nucleotides, the CDR3 is TGTGCCAGCATTGGACAGGGGGCTGATCAGCCCCAGCATTTT. Its translation is CASIGQGADQPQHF.

The chain uses TRBV7-9 and TRBJ1-1; D is unclear. The CDR3 has 13 residues. The V gene lost 6 bases and the J gene lost 4 bases, with 12 bases spanning the gap. Germline V gives CDR1 SEHNR, CDR2 FQNEAQ (reference sequence). The CDR3 loop is CASRPLSSTEAFF. CDR3 coding DNA: TGTGCCAGCAGACCCCTCTCCAGCACTGAAGCTTTCTTT.

CDR3 region: CASSLGQVYSPLHF. The DNA of the CDR3 is TGTGCCAGCAGCTTAGGACAGGTTTATTCACCCCTCCACTTT. V gene TRBV2 combines with J gene TRBJ1-6, with 7 nucleotides matching TRBD1. CDR3 size: 14 residues. Unmatched junction bases numbered 7, after V lost 6 bases and J lost 8 bases. Germline loops: CDR1 SNHLY, CDR2 FYNNEI.

The rearrangement uses TRBV19 and TRBJ2-1; 7 positions match TRBD2. Germline CDR1 and CDR2: LNHDA and SQIVND (reference sequence). Losses at the gene ends were 3 bases for V and 2 bases for J; bases not matched to a gene: 16. This CDR3 has 19 amino acids. This CDR3 is CASSISGGAAGLAYNEQFF. As DNA, the CDR3 is TGTGCCAGTAGTATTTCGGGTGGGGCGGCTGGACTAGCCTACAATGAGCAGTTCTTC.

V is TRBV7-9 and J is TRBJ2-1; no clear D gene. The CDR3 length is 14 residues. Deletions cut 1 base from V and 4 bases from J, with 8 bases between. Germline CDR1 reads SEHNR; CDR2 reads FQNEAQ (reference sequence). The CDR3 nucleotides read TGTGCCAGCAGCTTAGGGGCCGGATACAATGAGCAGTTCTTC. Translated: CASSLGAGYNEQFF.

CDR3 region: CASTETPPAGYTF. Written as DNA, the CDR3 is TGTGCCAGCACTGAGACACCTCCGGCTGGCTACACCTTC. V is TRBV2 and J is TRBJ1-2; the D is unclear. V dropped 7 bases and J dropped 7 bases, with 16 bases sitting between them. Germline V gene data show CDR1 as SNHLY and CDR2 as FYNNEI. The CDR3 is 13 residues long.

The rearrangement links TRBV6-5 to TRBJ1-1; no clear D gene. The CDR3 extends over 14 amino acids. Trimming removed 6 bases from V and 0 bases from J, with 11 bases in between. Germline V gives CDR1 MNHEY, CDR2 SVGAGI. CDR3 coding DNA: TGTGCCAGCAGCCTTGCGGGTATGAACACTGAAGCTTTCTTT. This sequence encodes CASSLAGMNTEAFF.

This clone was seen more than once but under ten times. The chain uses TRBV7-9 and TRBJ1-5; D remains unclear. This CDR3 contains 13 residues. Germline V gene lookup returns CDR1 SEHNR and CDR2 FQNEAQ (reference sequence). V was cut by 1 base and J by 9 bases, with 10 bases left in between. For the CDR3, the DNA is TGTGCCAGCAGCTTAGGGCCTTCAAGGCCCCAGCATTTT. Its translation is CASSLGPSRPQHF.

The chain combines TRBV19 with TRBJ2-1; no reliable D call. CDR1 is LNHDA, CDR2 SQIVND, per germline (reference sequence). CDR3 length: 13 residues. V was pared by 9 bases and J by 4 bases, with 13 bases between. CDR3 amino acids: CASSGIGYNEQFF. In nucleotides, the CDR3 is TGTGCCAGCTCAGGAATCGGATACAATGAGCAGTTCTTC.

This rearrangement joins TRBV4-1 to TRBJ1-2, with 7 bases aligning to TRBD1. The V gene end was trimmed by 4 bases and the J gene end by 6 bases; junction bases not matched to a gene: 11. Germline V lookup: CDR1 MGHRA, CDR2 YSYEKL. CDR3 length equals 15 residues. The CDR3 loop is CASSLEGQVMDGYTF. The CDR3 DNA is TGCGCCAGCAGCCTAGAAGGACAGGTTATGGATGGCTACACCTTC.

The chain combines TRBV12-5 with TRBJ2-6; D not certain. Trimming pared 2 bases from V and 1 base from J, leaving 15 bases between. This CDR3 comprises 18 residues. Germline V gene data show CDR1 as LGHNT and CDR2 as FRNRAP. Written as DNA, the CDR3 is TGTGCTAGTGGTTTGTCCACCACCGGGTCTTCTGGGGCCAACGTCCTGACTTTC. Protein sequence: CASGLSTTGSSGANVLTF.

V gene TRBV11-3 combines with J gene TRBJ1-1; D is unclear. Germline V CDR1 and CDR2: SGHNT, YENEEA. CDR3 size: 12 residues. The germline V and J ends were trimmed by 4 bases and 7 bases, with 10 bases remaining between them. CDR3 sequence: CASSSGSGEAFF. Written as DNA, the CDR3 is TGTGCCAGCAGCTCGGGGAGCGGTGAAGCTTTCTTT.

This clone was seen just once. This chain links TRBV9 with TRBJ2-7; the D gene is possibly TRBD1 (5 bases). CDR1 and CDR2 (germline): SGDLS, YYNGEE. With 2 bases removed from V and 1 base from J, the gap between germline ends came to 13 bases. The CDR3 totals 15 residues. Here the CDR3 DNA reads TGTGCCAGCAGCGTGGGGCAGGACGGGTCCTACGAGCAGTACTTC. Its translation: CASSVGQDGSYEQYF.